A selection of T cell receptor beta chains follows, all from one sample in a study of blood T cell repertoires in COVID-19. Only in-frame clones appear in the TCRdb table, and some are missing; sequencing was by immunoSEQ multiplex PCR. The data contain about 220,000 clones, approximately 85% of them singletons. The specimen was peripheral blood. Receptor source: a man aged 45-65 years who had recovered from COVID-19. The CDR3 runs from the conserved cysteine through the conserved F or W. The D gene is left open where the match is weak. Not all rows give a size; the values are once, few, many and, for expanded clones, a class.

>TRBJ2-3|NA|TRBV28|TRBD1
CASSQPGQGPTDTQYF
TGTGCCAGCAGTCAGCCCGGACAGGGACCAACAGATACGCAGTATTTT
>TRBJ2-5|NA|TRBV27|TRBD1
CASSSPDRGETQYF
TGTGCCAGCAGTTCCCCGGACAGGGGGGAGACCCAGTACTTC
>TRBJ2-5|NA|TRBV3-1/TRBV3-2|NA
CASRLTAGQLKTQYF
TGTGCCAGCAGACTCACGGCAGGACAGCTAAAGACCCAGTACTTC
>TRBJ2-1|NA|TRBV7-7|NA
CASSSLGEREQFF
TGTGCCAGCAGCTCCCTGGGTGAGCGTGAGCAGTTCTTC
>TRBJ2-7|NA|TRBV28|TRBD1
CASSLFGGQGVYEQYF
TGTGCCAGCAGCCTTTTCGGGGGACAGGGGGTTTACGAGCAGTACTTC
>TRBJ2-2|NA|TRBV15|NA
CATSTGGNTGELFF
TGTGCCACCAGCACGGGTGGGAACACCGGGGAGCTGTTTTTT
>TRBJ2-3|NA|TRBV6-5|TRBD2
CASTDAGVLADTQYF
TGTGCCAGCACCGACGCGGGAGTCCTCGCAGATACGCAGTATTTT
>TRBJ2-7|NA|TRBV29-1|NA
CSVVPRGSYEQYF
TGCAGCGTTGTGCCTAGGGGCTCGTACGAGCAGTACTTC
>TRBJ2-1|NA|TRBV6-2/TRBV6-3|TRBD2
CASSQLAGGYNEQFF
TGTGCCAGCAGCCAACTCGCGGGAGGGTACAATGAGCAGTTCTTC
>TRBJ1-2|few|TRBV5-4|NA
CASSPGGAGANGYTF
TGTGCCAGCAGCCCGGGAGGGGCAGGGGCCAATGGCTACACCTTC
>TRBJ2-2|NA|TRBV30|NA
CAWYTQNTGELFF
TGTGCCTGGTATACACAGAACACCGGGGAGCTGTTTTTT
>TRBJ1-2|NA|TRBV19|NA
CASSLDGNYGYTF
TGTGCCAGTAGTCTCGACGGGAACTATGGCTACACCTTC
>TRBJ2-7|NA|TRBV3-1/TRBV3-2|TRBD1
CASSQTLLLPGQEPYEQYF
TGTGCCAGCAGCCAAACCCTATTACTTCCGGGACAGGAACCCTACGAGCAGTACTTC
>TRBJ1-1|NA|TRBV5-1|NA
CASSWDSKTEAFF
TGCGCCAGCAGCTGGGACTCGAAGACTGAAGCTTTCTTT
>TRBJ1-1|few|TRBV11-2|NA
CASSLVRTPNTEAFF
TGTGCCAGCAGCTTAGTTCGGACACCGAACACTGAAGCTTTCTTT
>TRBJ2-7|NA|TRBV5-1|NA
CASSKQGGSYEQYF
TGCGCCAGCAGCAAACAGGGTGGCTCCTACGAGCAGTACTTC
>TRBJ2-3|NA|TRBV28|TRBD1
CASSSPGQPSTDTQYF
TGTGCCAGCAGTTCGCCGGGACAGCCCTCCACAGATACGCAGTATTTT
>TRBJ2-1|NA|TRBV29-1|NA
CSVAVIVHNEQFF
TGCAGCGTTGCGGTTATAGTCCACAATGAGCAGTTCTTC
>TRBJ1-1|NA|TRBV20-1|NA
CSASDSYTEAFF
TGCAGTGCTAGTGACAGTTACACTGAAGCTTTCTTT
>TRBJ1-1|NA|TRBV2|TRBD1
CASSVPLGTAQMNTEAFF
TGTGCCAGCAGTGTCCCACTCGGGACAGCTCAAATGAACACTGAAGCTTTCTTT
>TRBJ2-3|NA|TRBV9|TRBD2
CASSLIAGVISDTQYF
TGTGCCAGCAGCCTAATAGCGGGAGTCATATCCGATACGCAGTATTTT
>TRBJ2-5|NA|TRBV7-9|TRBD2
CASSSPGLAGVETQYF
TGTGCCAGCAGCTCGCCGGGACTAGCGGGAGTCGAGACCCAGTACTTC
>TRBJ2-1|NA|TRBV27|TRBD1
CASSLTTKGAMTTNALGNEQFF
TGTGCCAGCAGTTTAACTACTAAGGGGGCAATGACGACGAATGCGCTGGGCAATGAGCAGTTCTTC
>TRBJ2-7|NA|TRBV7-2|NA
CASSLVAGEQYF
TGTGCCAGCAGCTTAGTTGCGGGCGAGCAGTACTTC
>TRBJ1-6|NA|TRBV6-5|NA
CASSYRELVALHF
TGTGCCAGCAGTTACAGAGAGCTTGTTGCCCTCCACTTT
>TRBJ2-3|NA|TRBV5-1|TRBD2
CASSSSGLAYLNLDTQYF
TGCGCCAGCAGCTCGTCGGGACTAGCCTATTTAAACCTAGATACGCAGTATTTT
>TRBJ1-2|NA|TRBV5-1|TRBD1
CASSLVAGQGYGYTF
TGCGCCAGCAGCTTGGTTGCGGGACAGGGCTATGGCTACACCTTC
>TRBJ2-6|NA|TRBV27|NA
CASSLFGRAGANVLTF
TGTGCCAGCAGTTTATTTGGGCGTGCTGGGGCCAACGTCCTGACTTTC